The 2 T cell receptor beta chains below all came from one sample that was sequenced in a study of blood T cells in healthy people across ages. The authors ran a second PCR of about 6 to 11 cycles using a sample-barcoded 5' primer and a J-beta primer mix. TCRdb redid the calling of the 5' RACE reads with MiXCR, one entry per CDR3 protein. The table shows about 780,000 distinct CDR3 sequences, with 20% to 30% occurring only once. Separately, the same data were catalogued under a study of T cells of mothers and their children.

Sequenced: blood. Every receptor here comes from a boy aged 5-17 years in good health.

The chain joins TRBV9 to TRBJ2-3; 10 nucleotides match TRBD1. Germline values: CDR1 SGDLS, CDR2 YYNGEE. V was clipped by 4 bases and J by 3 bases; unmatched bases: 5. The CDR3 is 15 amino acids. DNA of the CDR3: TGTGCCAGCAGCACCGGACAGGGGGGGACAGATACGCAGTATTTT. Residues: CASSTGQGGTDTQYF.

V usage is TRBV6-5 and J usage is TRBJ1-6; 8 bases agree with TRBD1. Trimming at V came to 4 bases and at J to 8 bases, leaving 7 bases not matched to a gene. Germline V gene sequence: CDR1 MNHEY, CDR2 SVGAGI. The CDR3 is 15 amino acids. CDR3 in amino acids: CASSFRRGQDSPLHF. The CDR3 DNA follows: TGTGCCAGCAGTTTCCGCAGGGGGCAAGATTCACCCCTCCACTTT.